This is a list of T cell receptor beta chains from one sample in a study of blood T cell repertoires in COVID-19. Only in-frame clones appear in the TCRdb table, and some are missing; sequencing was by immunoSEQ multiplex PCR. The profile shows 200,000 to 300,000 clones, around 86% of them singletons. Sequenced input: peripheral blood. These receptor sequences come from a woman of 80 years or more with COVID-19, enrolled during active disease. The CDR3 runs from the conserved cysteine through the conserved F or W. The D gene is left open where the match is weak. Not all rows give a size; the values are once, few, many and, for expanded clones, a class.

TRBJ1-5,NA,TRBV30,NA,CAWSVGNQPQHF,TGTGCCTGGAGTGTCGGGAATCAGCCCCAGCATTTT
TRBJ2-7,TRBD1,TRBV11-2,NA,CASSPRGTTLASYEQYF,TGTGCCAGCAGCCCCAGGGGGACCACTTTGGCGTCCTACGAGCAGTACTTC
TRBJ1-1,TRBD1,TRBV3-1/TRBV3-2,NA,CASSPWTGETEAFF,TGTGCCAGCAGCCCCTGGACAGGGGAGACTGAAGCTTTCTTT
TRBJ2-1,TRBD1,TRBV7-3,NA,CASSSDGTGGGEQFF,TGTGCCAGCAGCTCCGACGGGACAGGGGGCGGGGAGCAGTTCTTC
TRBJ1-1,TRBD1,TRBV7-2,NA,CASSFGTGAEAFF,TGTGCCAGCAGCTTCGGGACAGGGGCTGAAGCTTTCTTT
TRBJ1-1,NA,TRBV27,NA,CASSLSRGGVDTEAFF,TGTGCCAGCAGTTTGTCGAGGGGGGGTGTGGACACTGAAGCTTTCTTT
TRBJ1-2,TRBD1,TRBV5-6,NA,CASSLGTGGFSYGYTF,TGTGCCAGCAGCTTAGGGACAGGGGGCTTCAGTTATGGCTACACCTTC
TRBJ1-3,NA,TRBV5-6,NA,CASSLLGGTIYF,TGTGCCAGCAGCTTACTAGGAGGCACCATATATTTT
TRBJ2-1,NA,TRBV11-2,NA,CASSLAFDNEQFF,TGTGCCAGCAGCTTAGCCTTCGACAATGAGCAGTTCTTC
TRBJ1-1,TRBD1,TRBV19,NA,CASSQTTGEAFF,TGTGCCAGTAGTCAGACGACAGGGGAAGCTTTCTTT
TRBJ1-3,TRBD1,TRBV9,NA,CASSAHVPGQSSGNTIYF,TGTGCCAGCAGCGCCCACGTCCCGGGACAGAGCTCTGGAAACACCATATATTTT
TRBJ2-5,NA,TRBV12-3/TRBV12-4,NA,CASSFRGQETQYF,TGTGCCAGCAGTTTCCGGGGACAAGAGACCCAGTACTTC
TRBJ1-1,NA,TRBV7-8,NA,CASSRGTQGWTEAFF,TGTGCCAGCAGTCGAGGTACGCAGGGATGGACTGAAGCTTTCTTT
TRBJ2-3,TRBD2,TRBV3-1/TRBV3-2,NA,CASSQFGTSGGTDTQYF,TGTGCCAGCAGCCAATTTGGGACTAGCGGGGGAACAGATACGCAGTATTTT
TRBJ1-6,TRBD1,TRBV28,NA,CASMTGWDSPLHF,TGTGCCAGCATGACAGGGTGGGATTCACCCCTCCACTTT
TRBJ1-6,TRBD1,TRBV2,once,CASTEGQGNSPLHF,TGTGCCAGCACAGAAGGACAGGGTAATTCACCCCTCCACTTT
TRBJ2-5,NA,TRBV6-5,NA,CASRPGGRPETQYF,TGTGCCAGCAGACCGGGGGGCCGCCCGGAGACCCAGTACTTC
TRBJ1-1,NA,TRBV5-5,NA,CASRFREGEAFF,TGTGCCAGCCGCTTTCGCGAGGGTGAAGCTTTCTTT
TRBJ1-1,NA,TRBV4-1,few,CASSRGGTEAFF,TGCGCCAGCAGCCGCGGGGGGACTGAAGCTTTCTTT
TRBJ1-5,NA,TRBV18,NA,CASSESWGRQPQHF,TGTGCCAGCTCAGAGTCGTGGGGGCGTCAGCCCCAGCATTTT
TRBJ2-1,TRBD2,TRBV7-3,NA,CASSPTPGLAGGSSYNEQFF,TGTGCCAGCAGCCCGACCCCCGGACTAGCGGGGGGTAGCTCCTACAATGAGCAGTTCTTC
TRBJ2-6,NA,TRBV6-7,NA,CASSYIPDDDWVEKSNVLTF,TGTGCCAGCAGTTACATACCAGACGATGACTGGGTAGAAAAGTCCAACGTCCTGACTTTC
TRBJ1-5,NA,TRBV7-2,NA,CASSSRQLGSAQHF,TGTGCCAGCAGCTCTCGACAGCTTGGTTCGGCCCAGCATTTT
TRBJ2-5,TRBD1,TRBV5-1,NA,CASSVGQIQETQYF,TGCGCCAGCAGCGTGGGACAGATCCAAGAGACCCAGTACTTC
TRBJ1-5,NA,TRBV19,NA,CASSIGQGIVAPQHF,TGTGCCAGTAGTATCGGCCAGGGGATTGTAGCGCCCCAGCATTTT
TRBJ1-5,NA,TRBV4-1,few,CASSSTKGDSNQPQHF,TGCGCCAGCAGCTCCACCAAGGGGGATAGCAATCAGCCCCAGCATTTT
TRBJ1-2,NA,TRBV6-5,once,CASRLGANYGYTF,TGTGCCAGCCGCCTGGGAGCTAACTATGGCTACACCTTC
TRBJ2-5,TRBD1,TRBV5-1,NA,CASSSQGADVETQYF,TGCGCCAGCAGCTCACAGGGGGCTGACGTAGAGACCCAGTACTTC
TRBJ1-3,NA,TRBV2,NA,CASSELGILGNTIYF,TGTGCCAGCAGTGAATTGGGCATTCTGGGAAACACCATATATTTT
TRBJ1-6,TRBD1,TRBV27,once,CASRMDRDSYNSPLHF,TGTGCCAGCAGGATGGACAGGGACTCCTATAATTCACCCCTCCACTTT
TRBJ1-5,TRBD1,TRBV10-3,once,CAISESSRPDRGNQPQHF,TGTGCCATCAGTGAGTCCTCCCGTCCGGACAGGGGCAATCAGCCCCAGCATTTT
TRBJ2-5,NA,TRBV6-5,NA,CASSRQDREGDQYF,TGTGCCAGCAGTCGCCAGGACAGGGAGGGTGACCAGTACTTC
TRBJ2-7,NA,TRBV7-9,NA,CASSPTRSGVGSYEQYF,TGTGCCAGCAGCCCGACGAGGTCGGGGGTGGGCTCCTACGAGCAGTACTTC
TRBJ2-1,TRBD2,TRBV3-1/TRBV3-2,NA,CASSQGTLAGRQFF,TGTGCCAGCAGCCAAGGTACACTAGCGGGGAGGCAGTTCTTC
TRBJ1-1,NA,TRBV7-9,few,CASSLAGANTEAFF,TGTGCCAGCAGCTTAGCCGGAGCGAACACTGAAGCTTTCTTT
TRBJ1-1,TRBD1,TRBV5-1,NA,CASRQGEWSTEAFF,TGCGCCAGCAGACAGGGGGAGTGGAGCACTGAAGCTTTCTTT
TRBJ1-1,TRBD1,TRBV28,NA,CASRRTGLTEAFF,TGTGCCAGCAGACGGACAGGTTTGACTGAAGCTTTCTTT
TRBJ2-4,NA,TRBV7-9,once,CASSLVGAGGIQYF,TGTGCCAGCAGCTTAGTAGGGGCAGGAGGGATTCAGTACTTC
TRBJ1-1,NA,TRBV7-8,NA,CASSHPGRVAEAFF,TGTGCCAGCAGCCACCCTGGCAGGGTCGCTGAAGCTTTCTTT
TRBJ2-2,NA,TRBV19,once,CASRGGGPGELFF,TGTGCCAGTAGGGGAGGGGGTCCCGGGGAGCTGTTTTTT
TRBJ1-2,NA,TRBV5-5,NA,CASSPMQDIYGYTF,TGTGCCAGCAGTCCGATGCAGGACATCTATGGCTACACCTTC
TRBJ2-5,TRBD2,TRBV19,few,CASSIGGGETETQYF,TGTGCCAGTAGTATAGGCGGGGGGGAAACAGAGACCCAGTACTTC
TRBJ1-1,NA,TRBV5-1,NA,CASGEPLNTEAFF,TGCGCCAGCGGGGAGCCATTGAACACTGAAGCTTTCTTT
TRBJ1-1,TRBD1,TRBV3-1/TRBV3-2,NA,CASSQQGDVEAFF,TGTGCCAGCAGCCAACAGGGGGATGTAGAAGCTTTCTTT
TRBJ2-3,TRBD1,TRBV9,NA,CASSPRQGAQSDTQYF,TGTGCCAGCAGCCCCCGACAGGGGGCGCAGTCAGATACGCAGTATTTT
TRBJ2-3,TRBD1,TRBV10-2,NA,CASNDRGTDTQYF,TGCGCCAGCAATGACAGGGGCACAGATACGCAGTATTTT
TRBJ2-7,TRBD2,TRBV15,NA,CATSRDVAGVYEQYF,TGTGCCACCAGCAGAGATGTAGCGGGGGTTTACGAGCAGTACTTC
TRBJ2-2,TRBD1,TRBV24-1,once,CATSEPTNRGNTGELFF,TGTGCCACCAGTGAGCCCACAAACAGGGGGAACACCGGGGAGCTGTTTTTT
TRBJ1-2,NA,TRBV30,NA,CAWSGRLGYTF,TGTGCCTGGAGTGGCAGGCTTGGCTACACCTTC
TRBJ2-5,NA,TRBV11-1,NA,CASSLTRTTLETQYF,TGTGCCAGCAGCTTAACTAGGACTACCTTAGAGACCCAGTACTTC
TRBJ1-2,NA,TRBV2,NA,CASSETTRGYGYTF,TGTGCCAGCAGTGAGACCACCCGGGGCTATGGCTACACCTTC
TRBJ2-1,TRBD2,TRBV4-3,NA,CASSQDVGGYNEQFF,TGCGCCAGCAGCCAAGATGTGGGGGGGTACAATGAGCAGTTCTTC
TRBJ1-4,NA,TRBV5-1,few,CASSKQGVNEKLFF,TGCGCCAGCAGCAAACAGGGCGTTAATGAAAAACTGTTTTTT
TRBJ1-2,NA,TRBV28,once,CASSPEGRINGYTF,TGTGCCAGCAGTCCGGAGGGACGGATCAATGGCTACACCTTC
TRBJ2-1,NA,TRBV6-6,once,CASGGANEQFF,TGTGCCAGCGGGGGGGCCAATGAGCAGTTCTTC
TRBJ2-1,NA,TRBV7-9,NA,CASTKTDYNEQFF,TGTGCCAGCACCAAGACAGACTACAATGAGCAGTTCTTC
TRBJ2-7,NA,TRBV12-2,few,CASRLSAGGLYEQYF,TGTGCAAGTCGCTTATCTGCGGGGGGGCTCTACGAGCAGTACTTC